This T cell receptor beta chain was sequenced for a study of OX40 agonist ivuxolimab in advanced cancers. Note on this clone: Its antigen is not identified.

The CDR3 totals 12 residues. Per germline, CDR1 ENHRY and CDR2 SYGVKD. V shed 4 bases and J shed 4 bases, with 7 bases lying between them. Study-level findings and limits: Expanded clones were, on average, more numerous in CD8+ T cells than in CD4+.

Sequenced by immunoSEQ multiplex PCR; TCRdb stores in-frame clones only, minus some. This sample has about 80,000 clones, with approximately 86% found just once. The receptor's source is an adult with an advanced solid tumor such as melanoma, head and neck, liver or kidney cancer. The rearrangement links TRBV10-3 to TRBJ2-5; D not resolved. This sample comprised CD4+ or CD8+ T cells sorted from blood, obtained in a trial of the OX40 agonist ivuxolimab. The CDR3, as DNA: TGTGCCATCAGTGGAACCTCAGAGACCCAGTACTTC. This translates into CAISGTSETQYF.